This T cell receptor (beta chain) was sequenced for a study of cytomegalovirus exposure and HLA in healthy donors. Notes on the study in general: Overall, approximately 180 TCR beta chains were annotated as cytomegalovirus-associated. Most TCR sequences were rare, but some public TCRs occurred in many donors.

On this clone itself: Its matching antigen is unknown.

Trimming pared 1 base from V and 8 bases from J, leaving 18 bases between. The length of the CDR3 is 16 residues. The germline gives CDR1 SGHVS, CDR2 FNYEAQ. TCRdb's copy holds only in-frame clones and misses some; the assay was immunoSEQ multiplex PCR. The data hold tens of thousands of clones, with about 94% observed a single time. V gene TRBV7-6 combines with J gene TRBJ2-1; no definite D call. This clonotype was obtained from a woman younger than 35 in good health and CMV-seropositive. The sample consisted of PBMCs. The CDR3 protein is CASSLEFGASNDEQFF. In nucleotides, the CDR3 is TGTGCCAGCAGCTTAGAGTTTGGAGCTTCAAACGATGAGCAGTTCTTC.